Given below is one TCR beta chain in context. The antigen remains unidentified. Assay: immunoSEQ multiplex PCR; the TCRdb copy retains only in-frame clones and omits some. The profile covers under 100,000 clones, with roughly 80% appearing a single time and roughly 4.8% taken by the ten largest. This specimen belongs to a study of OX40 agonist ivuxolimab in advanced cancers. At the level of the study: Patients receiving dose escalation had hepatocellular carcinoma, melanoma, renal cell or head and neck cancer.

The study, taken as a whole, reports: Among expanded peripheral T cells, antigen specificity went undetermined. Partial responders dosed at 0.1-3.0 mg/kg displayed clonal expansion ranking among the lowest.

The TCR sequence derives from an adult with an advanced solid tumor such as melanoma, head and neck, liver or kidney cancer. The input for sequencing was CD4+ or CD8+ T cells sorted from blood, taken in a trial of the OX40 agonist ivuxolimab.

The CDR3 sequence: CASSEDHTPSGNTIYF. The CDR3 coding sequence is TGTGCCAGCAGTGAAGACCACACCCCCTCTGGAAACACCATATATTTT. V usage is TRBV6-4 and J usage is TRBJ1-3; D remains ambiguous. Trimming shortened V by 3 bases and J by 0 bases, and 12 bases separated the two germline ends. This CDR3 has 16 residues. From germline, CDR1 is MRHNA and CDR2 SNTAGT.